One T cell receptor beta chain is described in this entry. The data stem from a study of CD8+ T cells in alopecia areata. Investigators sorted PBMCs to obtain both CD4+ and CD8+ T cells. The CDR3 is 17 residues long. Per germline, CDR1 LGHNA and CDR2 YSLEER. V lost 1 base to trimming and J lost 1 base, with 14 bases between them. Following RNA extraction, reverse transcription yielded cDNA that acted as the sequencing template. Profiled with immunoSEQ multiplex PCR; TCRdb holds only in-frame clones, not every one. This table has about 99,000 clones, around 50% appearing once. Sequencing was done on a sample of CD4+ T cells sorted from blood. The source is a human donor in good health. V usage is TRBV4-3 and J usage is TRBJ2-1, with D perhaps TRBD1 or TRBD2 (6 bases each). The CDR3 DNA reads TGCGCCAGCAGCCAAGTTTCGGGGGCGGGTTCCTACAATGAGCAGTTCTTC. This codes for CASSQVSGAGSYNEQFF.